What follows are 10 T cell receptor beta chains derived from one specimen sequenced in a study of shared clonotypes between healthy human individuals. Using immunoSEQ multiplex PCR, the repertoire was profiled, and TCRdb retains in-frame clones only, with some absent. This sample has 110,000 or so clones, with more than 65% found just once. Sequencing was carried out using memory CD8+ T cells sorted from blood. Subset reported: CD45RO+ cells pooled with CCR7-negative TemRA cells. The receptors derive from a woman aged 25-40 years in good health.

The chain couples TRBV4-1 to TRBJ1-3; D not resolved. V shed 1 base and J shed 2 bases, with 6 bases lying between them. This CDR3 spans 14 amino acids. CDR1 is MGHRA and CDR2 is YSYEKL in the germline V gene. CDR3 in DNA: TGCGCCAGCAGCCAAGTTGGGACTGGAAACACCATATATTTT. Translation gives CASSQVGTGNTIYF.

This clone has only one observation. The chain employs TRBV2 and TRBJ1-1; D possibly corresponds to TRBD1 (6 bases). Germline CDR1 SNHLY, CDR2 FYNNEI. CDR3 length: 13 residues. The germline V and J ends were trimmed by 4 bases and 8 bases, with 14 bases remaining between them. The CDR3 coding sequence is TGTGCCAGCAGTGTGGCCAGGGGCGAGGAAGCTTTCTTT. The encoded protein is CASSVARGEEAFF.

This clone was recorded many times. The chain combines TRBV27 with TRBJ1-4, with TRBD1 matching over 8 bases. CDR1 MNHEY and CDR2 SMNVEV come from the germline V gene (reference sequence). With V trimmed by 4 bases and J by 6 bases, 10 bases remained unmatched. The CDR3 sequence is 16 residues long. The CDR3 sequence: CASSSPRTGNHEKLFF. The CDR3 DNA follows: TGTGCCAGCAGTTCCCCTAGGACAGGGAATCATGAAAAACTGTTTTTT.

This chain connects TRBV14 to TRBJ1-5; 10 nucleotides agree with TRBD1. The CDR3 length is 13 residues. J gave up 5 bases and V 5 bases, and 0 bases lay outside the gene matches. In germline, CDR1 is SGHDN, CDR2 FVKESK. The CDR3 here is CASSGQGDQPQHF. CDR3 nucleotides: TGTGCCAGCAGCGGACAGGGGGATCAGCCCCAGCATTTT.

J is TRBJ1-2 and V is TRBV7-9; D is uncertain. V was pared by 5 bases and J by 0 bases, with 16 bases between. Germline V gene data show CDR1 as SEHNR and CDR2 as FQNEAQ (reference sequence). This CDR3 has 16 amino acids. As DNA, the CDR3 is TGTGCCAGCAGCCCCCCTAACGGCGAGGCTAACTATGGCTACACCTTC. The encoded protein is CASSPPNGEANYGYTF.

V usage is TRBV15 and J usage is TRBJ1-2; TRBD1 might be the D (5 bases). CDR3 length: 14 amino acids. Trimming took 1 base from V and 4 from J, leaving 10 bases between them. Looked up from germline, CDR1 is LNHNV and CDR2 is YYDKDF (reference sequence). CDR3 sequence: CATSRGGDSYGYTF. The CDR3 coding sequence is TGTGCCACCAGCAGAGGAGGCGACAGCTATGGCTACACCTTC.

This chain links TRBV7-2 with TRBJ2-7; the match to TRBD2 covers 11 bases. This CDR3 has 15 amino acids. V lost 10 bases and J lost 5; bases outside the gene matches: 13. Germline V gene lookup returns CDR1 SGHTA and CDR2 FQGNSA. The CDR3 nucleotides read TGTGCCACCAAGATGACTAGCGGGGCCCTGAACGAGCAGTACTTC. Protein product: CATKMTSGALNEQYF. The complete variable domain, with remaining parts taken from reference TRBV7-2 and TRBJ2-7, reads GAGVSQSPSNKVTEKGKDVELRCDPISGHTALYWYRQSLGQGLEFLIYFQGNSAPDKSGLPSDRFSAERTGGSVSTLTIQRTQQEDSAVYLCATKMTSGALNEQYFGPGTRLTVT.

There are many counts of this clone. J is TRBJ2-7 and V is TRBV25-1; 8 bases align to TRBD1. Germline V lookup: CDR1 MGHDK, CDR2 SYGVNS. CDR3 length: 15 amino acids. The J segment lost 9 bases and the V segment lost 9 bases, leaving 19 bases of the junction unmatched. In DNA, the CDR3 is TGTGCCAGTAGTCAATCGACAGGGGACTCGCCTCGGCAGTACTTC. It is translated as CASSQSTGDSPRQYF.

The V call is TRBV28, the J call TRBJ1-1; D not resolved. Germline CDR1 is MDHEN and CDR2 is SYDVKM. The germline V and J ends were trimmed by 1 base and 6 bases, with 18 bases remaining between them. The CDR3 runs to 16 residues. The CDR3 nucleotides are TGTGCCAGCAGTTTATTGGGGTCGGCTAAGACCGCTGAAGCTTTCTTT. Its protein is CASSLLGSAKTAEAFF.

The chain links TRBV25-1 to TRBJ1-1; D is uncertain. The CDR3 length is 12 residues. Germline CDR1 is MGHDK and CDR2 is SYGVNS. The ends were cut back, 8 bases at V and 3 bases at J, with 10 bases in the middle. The CDR3 spells CASSPHYTEAFF. The DNA of the CDR3 is TGTGCCAGCTCCCCCCACTACACTGAAGCTTTCTTT.